These 31 T cell receptor beta chains share one sample of origin, sequenced in a study of T cell clonotyping in hematopoietic cell transplantation. The data were produced by immunoSEQ multiplex PCR, yet TCRdb's version contains in-frame clones alone and is incomplete. This table has several thousand clones, 80% to 90% appearing once. Specimen: PBMCs, collected 100 days after allogeneic stem cell transplant. These receptors were collected from a male patient in his fifties who had an allogeneic stem cell transplant from a related donor, so the T cells may come from the graft donor. Some clones in this sample may be carry-over from other donors' samples.

This clone was picked up a small number of times. J is TRBJ2-2 and V is TRBV5-4, with D perhaps TRBD1 (6 bases). V lost 0 bases to trimming and J lost 3 bases, with 9 bases between them. Germline-derived CDR1 and CDR2 are SGHNT and YYREEE (reference sequence). The CDR3 has 15 amino acids. The CDR3 DNA follows: TGTGCCAGCAGCTTGGATCAGGGGTACACCGGGGAGCTGTTTTTT. Amino acids: CASSLDQGYTGELFF.

This chain uses TRBV7-2 with TRBJ1-2; 7 bases map to TRBD1. The V gene's germline CDR1 is SGHTA and CDR2 FQGNSA. The CDR3 consists of 16 residues. Trimming removed 1 base from V and 6 bases from J; junction bases left unmatched: 11. The CDR3 sequence is CASSLVGLGQINGYTF. The CDR3 coding sequence is TGTGCCAGCAGCTTAGTGGGCCTGGGACAGATCAATGGCTACACCTTC.

J is TRBJ2-7 and V is TRBV5-8, with 10 bases aligning to TRBD2. This CDR3 has 16 amino acids. Germline V CDR1 and CDR2: SGHTS, YDEGEE. V trimming: 0 bases; J trimming: 3 bases; junction bases outside the gene matches: 6. CDR3 in DNA: TGTGCCAGCAGCTTGGCCGTTTCTAGCGGGAGCTACGAGCAGTACTTC. As protein: CASSLAVSSGSYEQYF.

Points on this clone: A junction boundary mismatches the germline segment, possibly from a read error. This sequence joins TRBV7-2 and TRBJ1-4, with 9 bases aligning to TRBD1. Germline CDR1 is SGHTA and CDR2 is FQGNSA. The CDR3 runs 15 residues. DNA of the CDR3: TGTGCCAGCAGCCCCCGACAGGGGGAGGGGGAAAACCTGTTTTTT. Protein: CASSPRQGEGENLFF.

The chain is built from TRBV6-1 and TRBJ1-5; D is unclear. The CDR3 sequence is 14 residues long. Trimming took 4 bases from V and 0 from J, leaving 7 bases between them. CDR1 is MNHNS, CDR2 SASEGT, per germline. DNA of the CDR3: TGTGCCAGCAGTGCTGGGTATAGCAATCAGCCCCAGCATTTT. Its translation is CASSAGYSNQPQHF.

The chain is built from TRBV5-8 and TRBJ1-6, with D unresolved. The length of the CDR3 is 13 residues. CDR1 and CDR2 (germline): SGHTS, YDEGEE. The V end was cut by 2 bases, the J end by 12 bases, with 12 bases between. CDR3 protein: CASSFARLLPLHF. The CDR3 DNA sequence: TGTGCCAGCAGCTTCGCCAGGCTGCTACCCCTCCACTTT.

The gene calls are TRBV19 and TRBJ1-2; no reliable D call. This CDR3 is 11 amino acids long. V gave up 5 bases and J gave up 8 bases, with 9 bases separating them. Germline-derived CDR1 and CDR2 are LNHDA and SQIVND (reference sequence). The CDR3 sequence: CASSQEDGYTF. The CDR3 nucleotides read TGTGCCAGTAGTCAGGAGGACGGCTACACCTTC. The variable domain in full, with the rest retrieved from reference TRBV19 and TRBJ1-2, is DGGITQSPKYLFRKEGQNVTLSCEQNLNHDAMYWYRQDPGQGLRLIYYSQIVNDFQKGDIAEGYSVSREKKESFPLTVTSAQKNPTAFYLCASSQEDGYTFGSGTRLTVV.

This chain uses TRBV4-1 with TRBJ1-3; D perhaps matches TRBD1 (5 bases). CDR1 and CDR2 from the germline V gene are MGHRA and YSYEKL. The V end was cut by 4 bases, the J end by 0 bases, with 10 bases between. CDR3 length: 15 amino acids. CDR3 in DNA: TGCGCCAGCAGCCCGACAGCTCACTCTGGAAACACCATATATTTT. Protein sequence: CASSPTAHSGNTIYF.

The rearrangement links TRBV5-8 to TRBJ2-7; TRBD1 is a possible D gene (6 bases). The CDR3 covers 14 residues. Germline loops: CDR1 SGHTS, CDR2 YDEGEE. Between the trimmed V and J ends, which lost 0 bases and 3 bases, there was a span of 10 bases. This chain's CDR3 is CASSLDGTFYEQYF. CDR3 DNA: TGTGCCAGCAGCTTGGATGGGACATTCTACGAGCAGTACTTC.

The chain links TRBV9 to TRBJ1-1; D is ambiguous. V lost 0 bases and J lost 2, with 5 bases in between. The length of the CDR3 is 13 residues. The germline CDR1 and CDR2 sequences are SGDLS and YYNGEE. The CDR3 is CASSVGDNTEAFF. CDR3 nucleotide sequence: TGTGCCAGCAGCGTAGGAGATAACACTGAAGCTTTCTTT.

The chain is built from TRBV6-5 and TRBJ2-7; D is possibly TRBD1 (6 bases). There are 15 residues in the CDR3. CDR1 and CDR2 from the germline V gene are MNHEY and SVGAGI. V was pared by 5 bases and J by 0 bases, with 14 bases between. CDR3 sequence (DNA): TGTGCCAGCAGTCCGGCGTTGGACAGCTCCTACGAGCAGTACTTC. It codes for CASSPALDSSYEQYF.

The V gene is TRBV7-2, the J gene TRBJ2-7; D is uncertain. Germline V lookup: CDR1 SGHTA, CDR2 FQGNSA. CDR3 size: 14 residues. V was pared by 0 bases and J by 0 bases, with 6 bases between. The CDR3 DNA reads TGTGCCAGCAGCTTAGCCCAAAACTCCTACGAGCAGTACTTC. Protein: CASSLAQNSYEQYF.

This chain links TRBV6-5 with TRBJ1-1; weak D call: TRBD1 (5 bases). Trimming pared 0 bases from V and 2 bases from J, leaving 10 bases between. Looked up from germline, CDR1 is MNHEY and CDR2 is SVGAGI. The CDR3 runs 15 residues. The CDR3 DNA reads TGTGCCAGCAGTTACTCGCTTTGGGGCAACACTGAAGCTTTCTTT. Translation gives CASSYSLWGNTEAFF.

V gene TRBV7-6 combines with J gene TRBJ2-7; D remains ambiguous. The germline V gene encodes CDR1 SGHVS and CDR2 FNYEAQ. The CDR3 is made up of 16 amino acids. The V and J ends lost 1 base and 1 base respectively, with 14 bases between them. The CDR3 DNA follows: TGTGCCAGCAGCTTAGAATCTGGAGAAGGGTCCTACGAGCAGTACTTC. Its protein product is CASSLESGEGSYEQYF.

This clone occurred once. The rearrangement joins TRBV29-1 to TRBJ1-4; a weak D match, TRBD1 (6 bases). Per the germline V gene, CDR1 is SQVTM and CDR2 is ANQGSEA. Trimming removed 4 bases from V and 8 bases from J, with 14 bases in between. The CDR3 has 13 residues. The CDR3 nucleotides read TGCAGCGTTGCAGGGGAGTTGGGAGAAAAACTGTTTTTT. As protein: CSVAGELGEKLFF.

CDR3 DNA: TGTGCCAGCAGTTTTTCCCGCGATACGCAGTATTTT. It translates to CASSFSRDTQYF. The rearrangement uses TRBV27 and TRBJ2-3; D not certain. The germline gives CDR1 MNHEY, CDR2 SMNVEV (reference sequence). The CDR3 extends over 12 amino acids. Trimming removed 3 bases at V and 6 bases at J, with 7 bases between.

This chain joins TRBV30 and TRBJ1-2; a possible D gene is TRBD1 (6 bases). CDR3 length: 14 amino acids. Germline-derived CDR1 and CDR2 are GTSNPN and SVGIG (reference sequence). Between the trimmed V and J ends, which lost 5 bases and 7 bases, there was a span of 20 bases. This chain's CDR3 is CAWGGRGWSGGYTF. Written as DNA, the CDR3 is TGTGCCTGGGGGGGCCGGGGTTGGAGTGGTGGCTACACCTTC.

The chain carries TRBV28 and TRBJ2-7, with 7 bases lining up with TRBD2. The CDR3 runs to 16 residues. With 6 bases clipped from V and 0 bases from J, the junction kept 11 bases outside the gene matches. Germline values: CDR1 MDHEN, CDR2 SYDVKM. CDR3: CASRPTLGGSSYEQYF. For the CDR3, the DNA is TGTGCCAGCAGACCTACCCTGGGGGGGTCCTCCTACGAGCAGTACTTC.

The chain recombines TRBV5-5 with TRBJ1-5, with a possible D match to TRBD1 (5 bases). V was shortened by 2 bases and J by 8 bases, with 29 bases between the two germline ends. CDR3 length: 19 amino acids. Per germline, CDR1 SGHKS and CDR2 YYEKEE (reference sequence). DNA of the CDR3: TGTGCCAGCAGCTTTTTTCTTGCTGAACGGGGGACCGCGGGGGAGCCCCAGCATTTT. Translation gives CASSFFLAERGTAGEPQHF.

This clone was observed once. The rearrangement uses TRBV6-5 and TRBJ2-3; 7 nucleotides line up with TRBD2. Looked up from germline, CDR1 is MNHEY and CDR2 is SVGAGI. V shed 6 bases and J 1 base; nucleotides not matched to a gene: 4. The CDR3 has 14 residues. CDR3 sequence reads: CASSRSGGTDTQYF. CDR3 DNA: TGTGCCAGCAGCCGCAGCGGGGGCACAGATACGCAGTATTTT.

This chain connects TRBV9 to TRBJ2-7, with 12 bases that match TRBD1. The CDR3 contains 15 residues. With 2 bases clipped from V and 6 bases from J, the junction kept 6 bases outside the gene matches. Germline loops: CDR1 SGDLS, CDR2 YYNGEE. CDR3 sequence (DNA): TGTGCCAGCAGCGTTACCGGGACAGGGGGCGTCGAGCAGTACTTC. Protein: CASSVTGTGGVEQYF.

This sequence joins TRBV5-1 and TRBJ2-7; D gene ambiguous. V lost 0 bases, J lost 4 bases, and 8 bases lay in between. This CDR3 is built from 13 residues. Germline CDR1 is SGHRS and CDR2 is YFSETQ. CDR3 sequence reads: CASSLVGGYEQYF. The DNA of the CDR3 is TGCGCCAGCAGCTTGGTGGGCGGATACGAGCAGTACTTC.

The chain has TRBV30 and TRBJ2-7, with D unresolved. V gave up 2 bases and J gave up 3 bases, with 11 bases separating them. Germline V lookup: CDR1 GTSNPN, CDR2 SVGIG (reference sequence). This CDR3 region has 13 residues. The CDR3 coding sequence is TGTGCCTGGAGTCAAGGACCTTACTACGAGCAGTACTTC. The encoded protein is CAWSQGPYYEQYF. Full variable domain (missing parts from reference TRBV30 and TRBJ2-7): SQTIHQWPATLVQPVGSPLSLECTVEGTSNPNLYWYRQAAGRGLQLLFYSVGIGQISSEVPQNLSASRPQDRQFILSSKKLLLSDSGFYLCAWSQGPYYEQYFGPGTRLTVT.

The chain employs TRBV29-1 and TRBJ1-2; D not certain. The germline V and J ends were trimmed by 6 bases and 8 bases, with 16 bases remaining between them. Germline CDR1 is SQVTM and CDR2 is ANQGSEA. The CDR3 contains 12 residues. CDR3 sequence reads: CSVRSISGGYTF. The CDR3 DNA sequence: TGCAGCGTCCGGAGCATCTCCGGCGGCTACACCTTC.

This chain connects TRBV4-2 to TRBJ2-2; 12 bases align to TRBD2. Germline V gene lookup returns CDR1 LGHNA and CDR2 YNFKEQ. CDR3 size: 17 residues. The V and J ends lost 2 bases and 8 bases, in that order; junction bases with no gene match: 9. In DNA form, the CDR3 reads TGTGCCAGCAGCCAACTAGCGGGAGGGTTGGCGGAGGGGGAGCTGTTTTTT. Encoded protein: CASSQLAGGLAEGELFF.

The chain carries TRBV6-1 and TRBJ1-6; D is possibly TRBD1 (6 bases). Trimming took off 2 bases at V and 10 bases at J, with 15 bases between the two ends. This CDR3 is 15 amino acids long. Germline CDR1 is MNHNS and CDR2 is SASEGT. The CDR3 sequence is CASSEWQGLSSPLHF. The CDR3 nucleotides are TGTGCCAGCAGTGAATGGCAGGGGTTGAGCTCACCCCTCCACTTT.

The rearrangement joins TRBV4-2 to TRBJ1-2; 9 bases line up with TRBD1. Germline values: CDR1 LGHNA, CDR2 YNFKEQ. V gave up 0 bases and J gave up 7 bases; unmatched junction bases: 9. This CDR3 comprises 16 residues. In DNA form, the CDR3 reads TGTGCCAGCAGCCAAGATGTAAGGACAGGGGCTAGTGGCTACACCTTC. Translation: CASSQDVRTGASGYTF.

A single count supports this clone. The rearrangement joins TRBV19 to TRBJ1-5; possibly TRBD1 for D (5 bases). Trimming left V 3 bases short and J 5 bases short, with 23 bases between. The CDR3 totals 18 residues. Germline V gene lookup returns CDR1 LNHDA and CDR2 SQIVND (reference sequence). CDR3 DNA: TGTGCCAGTAGTATCGGCGCACCCAGGGACCTACTCCATCAGCCCCAGCATTTT. Its protein is CASSIGAPRDLLHQPQHF.

V usage is TRBV11-3 and J usage is TRBJ2-2, with 7 bases matching TRBD1. The V gene's germline CDR1 is SGHNT and CDR2 YENEEA. The CDR3 extends over 15 amino acids. V gave up 4 bases and J gave up 7 bases; unmatched junction bases: 9. The CDR3 DNA is TGTGCCAGCAGCTCACAGGGGCCGGGTGGCGGGGAGCTGTTTTTT. Its protein product is CASSSQGPGGGELFF.

The rearrangement uses TRBV25-1 and TRBJ1-1; possible D gene TRBD1, 5 bases. The CDR3 is 14 amino acids. Germline values: CDR1 MGHDK, CDR2 SYGVNS. Trimming stripped 6 bases from V and 7 bases from J, with 18 bases between. DNA for the CDR3: TGTGCCAGCAGGTCGCAGGGTAAGGGGAGTGAAGCTTTCTTT. It translates to CASRSQGKGSEAFF.

This sequence joins TRBV30 and TRBJ2-7, with D perhaps matching TRBD1 or TRBD2 (5 bases each). The CDR3 is 12 residues long. V gave up 0 bases and J gave up 9 bases, with 12 bases separating them. CDR1 and CDR2 from the germline V gene are GTSNPN and SVGIG (reference sequence). The CDR3 DNA follows: TGTGCCTGGAGTGTCCCACGGGGACGGCAGTACTTC. It yields the protein CAWSVPRGRQYF.